This T cell receptor beta chain was recovered during a study of CD8 T cells in ankylosing spondylitis. Study-wide findings and caveats: Earlier reports found some motif variants in synovial fluid and blood in reactive arthritis. A motif of 8 or 9 highly homologous TCR beta variants was seen as apparently characteristic of ankylosing spondylitis blood. Disease-linked clones reportedly showed significant enrichment in matched ankylosing spondylitis synovial fluid.

The table lists this clonotype with many counts. Its antigen is unknown. Trimming took off 5 bases at V and 2 bases at J, with 15 bases between the two ends. The germline CDR1 and CDR2 sequences are DFQATT and SNEGSKA (reference sequence). This CDR3 contains 15 residues. Each TCR beta library was made by quantitative 5'-RACE that incorporated molecular barcodes. TCRdb redid the calling of the 5' RACE reads with MiXCR, one entry per CDR3 protein. The data hold 150,000 to 200,000 distinct CDR3 sequences, with 15% to 20% observed a single time. Sequenced: blood, either unsorted or a sorted T cell fraction (not recorded which). The rearrangement links TRBV20-1 to TRBJ1-4; tentatively, D is TRBD1 (5 bases). The clonotype comes from a male donor aged 10-30 years with ankylosing spondylitis or in good health (not recorded which). The CDR3 sequence: CSAPWTAGTNEKLFF. The CDR3 region has the DNA TGCAGTGCTCCCTGGACCGCAGGGACTAATGAAAAACTGTTTTTT.